The rows below give T cell receptor beta chains drawn from one sample of a study of PD-1 blockade in classical Hodgkin lymphoma. Assay: immunoSEQ multiplex PCR; the TCRdb copy retains only in-frame clones and omits some. The sample records some 23,000 clones, roughly three quarters being singletons. Specimen: peripheral blood mononuclear cells (PBMCs), collected at baseline. The receptors stem from a human donor with classical Hodgkin lymphoma. Both conserved end residues are part of each CDR3. The D gene is left open where the match is weak. Size values are once, few and many counts, or a class for expanded clones, and some rows have none.

j_gene,abundance,d_gene,v_gene,CDR3nt,CDR3aa
TRBJ1-6,-,-,TRBV4-3,TGCGCCAGCAGCCAAGATTCGATTGGACGGTCTAATTCACCCCTCCACTTT,CASSQDSIGRSNSPLHF
TRBJ1-2,-,-,TRBV5-4,TGTGCCAGCAGCCCCTTTAGAGGGGTCGGAAACTATGGCTACACCTTC,CASSPFRGVGNYGYTF
TRBJ1-2,few,-,TRBV7-9,TGTGCCAGCACCCCCCCGTCAGGGACTAACTATGGCTACACCTTC,CASTPPSGTNYGYTF
TRBJ1-3,-,-,TRBV5-4,TGTGCCAGCAGCAGGGAGGGGGGAAACACCATATATTTT,CASSREGGNTIYF
TRBJ1-2,-,-,TRBV21-1,TGTGCCAGCAGCAGCAGGGAGGGCTACACCTTC,CASSSREGYTF
TRBJ2-1,-,TRBD2,TRBV4-1,TGCGCCAGCAGCCAAGATCTTTTCGGGGGGGCCTTCGTCACCGATGAGCAGTTCTTC,CASSQDLFGGAFVTDEQFF
TRBJ2-3,-,TRBD1,TRBV7-8,TGTGCCAGCAGCCTCCTGACAGGGACAGATACGCAGTATTTT,CASSLLTGTDTQYF
TRBJ1-2,-,-,TRBV7-9,TGTGCCAGCAGCCAAGTCGGTTTTGGGACCCCAGAAACATATGGCTACACCTTC,CASSQVGFGTPETYGYTF
TRBJ1-1,few,TRBD1,TRBV30,TGTGCCTGCGGGACAGGGCACACTGAAGCTTTCTTT,CACGTGHTEAFF
TRBJ2-7,-,-,TRBV12-5,TGTGCTAGTGGTTCCGGCAGTGCCTACGAGCAGTACTTC,CASGSGSAYEQYF
TRBJ1-1,-,-,TRBV5-4,TGTGCCAGCAGCTCCGTTGGGGGGAACACTGAAGCTTTCTTT,CASSSVGGNTEAFF
TRBJ2-5,-,TRBD1,TRBV29-1,TGCAGCGTTTTCAGGACAGGAGTGGGGCAAGAGACCCAGTACTTC,CSVFRTGVGQETQYF
TRBJ1-1,-,-,TRBV13,TGTGCCAGCAGCTTAAGGGAGGACGGTCTTATGAACACTGAAGCTTTCTTT,CASSLREDGLMNTEAFF
TRBJ2-3,-,-,TRBV18,TGTGCCAGCTCACCAGAGGGGCCGTACACAGATACGCAGTATTTT,CASSPEGPYTDTQYF
TRBJ2-2,-,-,TRBV5-6,TGTGCCAGCTCCGGGACGGCGAACACCGGGGAGCTGTTTTTT,CASSGTANTGELFF
TRBJ2-1,-,TRBD2,TRBV7-2,TGTGCCAGCAGCTTAGTTAGCGGGGGCAATGAGCAGTTCTTC,CASSLVSGGNEQFF